What follows is one T cell receptor beta chain and its context. Its antigen remains unidentified. Time point described: patch test 1, 2 weeks after DPC sensitization. Treatment meaning: therapeutic diphenylcyclopropenone sensitization with weekly scalp DPC. Unfractionated whole blood yielded total RNA. Single cDNA molecules in the library carried unique molecular identifiers attached during preparation. MiXCR was run by TCRdb on the RACE reads, yielding one entry per CDR3 protein. The sample includes around 380,000 distinct CDR3 sequences, approximately 5% of them seen just once. This sample was included in a study of human T cells and chemical hapten exposure. Notes on the study in general: Expanded TCRs showed more large CDR3 clusters than pre-sensitization or healthy control sets.

The germline gives CDR1 MNHEY, CDR2 SVGAGI. The CDR3 is made up of 12 amino acids. With 4 bases removed from V and 11 bases from J, the gap between germline ends came to 11 bases. The TCR was taken from a woman in her 50s with alopecia areata. Some clones in this sample may be carry-over from other donors' samples. Material: whole blood, obtained in connection with sensitization to the hapten diphenylcyclopropenone (DPC). The chain recombines TRBV6-5 with TRBJ1-4; TRBD1 might be the D (6 bases). In DNA form, the CDR3 reads TGTGCCAGCAGTTCCGGGACACCGAAACTGTTTTTT. This translates into CASSSGTPKLFF.